Shown below are 15 T cell receptor beta chains from a single sample sequenced in a study of regulatory T cells in long-lasting Graves disease. As to time point: persistent/refractory GD, antithyroid drugs over 5 years with positive TRAb. PBMC-extracted RNA yielded the TCR library. Construction of TCR beta libraries relied on iRepertoire HTBI primers and on Arm-PCR targeting CDR3 regions. MiXCR, run by TCRdb on the multiplex PCR reads, gives a single entry per CDR3 protein. The sample has about 660,000 distinct CDR3 sequences, roughly 30% seen once; the top ten hold 40% to 50%. The source material was peripheral blood mononuclear cells (PBMCs), sampled when the disease was refractory, from a patient treated with antithyroid drugs. The source of these receptors is a female donor with Graves disease.

In its sample, this clonotype was seen a few times. The rearrangement uses TRBV28 and TRBJ2-7; D perhaps matches TRBD2 (5 bases). Germline lookup yields CDR1 MDHEN and CDR2 SYDVKM. The V end lost 1 base, the J end lost 5 bases, and 9 bases lay between the germline ends. The CDR3 extends over 13 amino acids. The CDR3, as DNA: TGTGCCAGCAGTTTATCAGCCGGGGACGAGCAGTACTTC. This gives the protein CASSLSAGDEQYF.

This clonotype has more than one count but fewer than ten. The chain links TRBV5-5 to TRBJ1-2; weak D call: TRBD1 (6 bases). CDR3 size: 15 residues. Trimming left V 4 bases short and J 0 bases short, with 13 bases between. The germline V gene has CDR1 SGHKS and CDR2 YYEKEE (reference sequence). The CDR3 loop reads CASSGKTGTNYGYTF. The CDR3 DNA follows: TGTGCCAGCAGCGGAAAGACAGGAACTAACTATGGCTACACCTTC.

This clonotype occurred a few times. The V gene is TRBV7-2, the J gene TRBJ1-2, with no clear D. The germline CDR1 and CDR2 sequences are SGHTA and FQGNSA. CDR3 size: 17 residues. V was pared by 1 base and J by 4 bases, with 19 bases between. CDR3 nucleotide sequence: TGTGCCAGCAGCTTAGAAAATTTAGCCAGGCAATCCTATGGCTACACCTTC. It yields the protein CASSLENLARQSYGYTF.

V is TRBV6-4 and J is TRBJ1-1; the match to TRBD1 covers 12 bases. The CDR3 covers 15 residues. The trim removed 7 bases at V and 3 bases at J, leaving 6 bases unmatched. From germline, CDR1 is MRHNA and CDR2 SNTAGT. The CDR3 sequence is CASKGQGAKDTEAFF. CDR3 DNA sequence: TGTGCCAGCAAGGGACAGGGGGCGAAGGACACTGAAGCTTTCTTT.

In its sample, this clonotype was seen a few times. V and J are TRBV7-6 and TRBJ2-7, with D unclear. This CDR3 comprises 14 residues. The V end lost 1 base, the J end lost 5 bases, and 12 bases lay between the germline ends. The germline gives CDR1 SGHVS, CDR2 FNYEAQ. CDR3 protein: CASSLVREQNEQYF. The CDR3 DNA is TGTGCCAGCAGCTTAGTGAGAGAACAAAACGAGCAGTACTTC.

The sample holds a few counts of this clonotype. This sequence joins TRBV16 and TRBJ1-3, with a weak D call TRBD1 (6 bases). Between the trimmed V and J ends, which lost 1 base and 4 bases, there was a span of 14 bases. This CDR3 contains 16 residues. Germline assignment: CDR1 KGHSY and CDR2 FQNENV. As DNA, the CDR3 is TGTGCCAGCAGCCAATTTGGGGGCCCTCCCGGAAACACCATATATTTT. This gives the protein CASSQFGGPPGNTIYF.

This clonotype came up a few times. This chain connects TRBV5-1 to TRBJ1-4; D gene ambiguous. The germline CDR1 and CDR2 sequences are SGHRS and YFSETQ. V shed 0 bases and J shed 8 bases, with 8 bases lying between them. The CDR3 is made up of 13 amino acids. CDR3 DNA: TGCGCCAGCAGCTTGGCCGGACCGGAAAAACTGTTTTTT. As protein: CASSLAGPEKLFF.

This rearrangement joins TRBV12-3 or TRBV12-4 to TRBJ1-1; 7 nucleotides line up with TRBD1. The CDR3 loop spans 15 amino acids. With V trimmed by 6 bases and J by 5 bases, 12 bases remained unmatched. CDR3 in DNA: TGTGCCAGCAGCCCCCCCAGGGGGAGTGGGACTGAAGCTTTCTTT. The encoded protein is CASSPPRGSGTEAFF.

This clonotype was seen a handful of times. The CDR3 DNA follows: TGTGCCAGCAGTCCCGGACGAGATCAGCCCCAGCATTTT. This gives the protein CASSPGRDQPQHF. This chain connects TRBV6-1 to TRBJ1-5; D unresolved. CDR1 is MNHNS and CDR2 is SASEGT in the germline V gene. The CDR3 is 13 residues long. Trimming removed 5 bases from V and 5 bases from J, with 10 bases in between.

The gene calls are TRBV7-9 and TRBJ1-4; D remains unclear. The CDR3 is 15 residues long. Germline V CDR1 and CDR2: SEHNR, FQNEAQ (reference sequence). V shed 5 bases and J shed 4 bases, with 14 bases lying between them. The CDR3 bases are TGTGCCAGCAGCGAAACAGAGCTATATAATGAAAAACTGTTTTTT. It specifies CASSETELYNEKLFF. Using reference TRBV7-9 and TRBJ1-4 for the parts outside the CDR3, the full variable domain is DTGVSQNPRHKITKRGQNVTFRCDPISEHNRLYWYRQTLGQGPEFLTYFQNEAQLEKSRLLSDRFSAERPKGSFSTLEIQRTEQGDSAMYLCASSETELYNEKLFFGSGTQLSVL.

This chain joins TRBV27 and TRBJ1-1; D gene unclear. The CDR3 has 13 residues. Germline-derived CDR1 and CDR2 are MNHEY and SMNVEV (reference sequence). Trimming took 5 bases from V and 0 from J, leaving 7 bases between them. CDR3 sequence: CASSQRVNTEAFF. CDR3 DNA: TGTGCCAGCAGTCAGCGAGTGAACACTGAAGCTTTCTTT.

The chain joins TRBV5-1 to TRBJ1-3; TRBD1 is a possible D gene (5 bases). Trimming pared 4 bases from V and 6 bases from J, leaving 23 bases between. The germline CDR1 and CDR2 sequences are SGHRS and YFSETQ. The CDR3 length is 17 residues. In DNA, the CDR3 is TGCGCCAGCAGCCCCTCCGAAGGCAGGGTGCGTTCAAACACCATATATTTT. Translation: CASSPSEGRVRSNTIYF.

This clonotype was detected ten times or more. The chain joins TRBV12-3 or TRBV12-4 to TRBJ2-7; 8 bases match TRBD2. The CDR3 loop spans 15 amino acids. The trim removed 6 bases at V and 6 bases at J, leaving 13 bases unmatched. The chain's CDR3 is CASSPFGTRHREQYF. In DNA form, the CDR3 reads TGTGCCAGCAGCCCCTTCGGGACTAGGCATCGCGAGCAGTACTTC.

This chain joins TRBV20-1 and TRBJ1-5; D remains unclear. CDR1 and CDR2 (germline): DFQATT, SNEGSKA (reference sequence). The CDR3 extends over 13 amino acids. Trimming left V 0 bases short and J 6 bases short, with 9 bases between. The CDR3 here is CSARDLEGQPQHF. The CDR3 DNA reads TGCAGTGCTAGAGACCTCGAGGGTCAGCCCCAGCATTTT.

This clonotype was counted ten times or more. This sequence joins TRBV28 and TRBJ2-5; D might be TRBD1 or TRBD2, each matching 5 bases. The CDR3 has 14 amino acids. V dropped 6 bases and J dropped 4 bases, with 15 bases sitting between them. Germline V gene data show CDR1 as MDHEN and CDR2 as SYDVKM. The CDR3 DNA reads TGTGCCAGCAGAGGGACCGGACGGGGAGAGACCCAGTACTTC. Protein: CASRGTGRGETQYF.